The clone carrying this T cell receptor beta chain was found once. Its specificity is not known. The source of the sample is a study of shared clonotypes between healthy human individuals. Study-wide background: The study drew on a couple of women and three men aged 18 to 49 as donors.

Study-level findings and limits: Relative to memory subsets, naive subsets generally showed larger estimated richness. Clonotype sharing among donors was expected to depend on sequencing depth.

Original analysis: ImmunoSEQ yielded junction-only sequences lacking quality scores, so filtering differed. Profiling relied on immunoSEQ multiplex PCR, and the TCRdb table lists in-frame clones only, not all of them. V, J and clone size derive from that table, while D and trimming were established from the DNA sequence. The sample lists approximately 650,000 clones, roughly 95% occurring once. Germline loops: CDR1 MNHNS, CDR2 SASEGT. V dropped 4 bases and J dropped 1 base, with 10 bases sitting between them. The CDR3 consists of 15 residues. Naive CD8 cells, CD45RO-negative and positively selected for CCR7, excluded terminally differentiated effector memory CD45RA+ cells.

The chain links TRBV6-1 to TRBJ1-4; D is uncertain. This clonotype originated in a woman aged 25 to 39 in good health. Specimen: naive CD8+ T cells sorted from blood. The CDR3 loop reads CASSGRPKTNEKLFF. Written as DNA, the CDR3 is TGTGCCAGCAGTGGACGGCCCAAAACTAATGAAAAACTGTTTTTT.